This T cell receptor beta chain was found in a study of beta chain features in type 1 diabetes. Regarding the study as a whole: Naive, central memory and Treg TCRB repertoires seemed to resemble each other more closely in patients than they did in healthy donors.

The CDR3 length is 13 residues. Germline-derived CDR1 and CDR2 are SEHNR and FQNEAQ (reference sequence). V gave up 7 bases and J gave up 7 bases, with 13 bases separating them. As every portion of the isolated RNA was reverse transcribed, the sequencing read expressed TCRB transcripts. Repertoires were generated with immunoSEQ multiplex PCR, while TCRdb's copy carries only in-frame clones and drops some. The data show hundreds of thousands of clones, with approximately 15% seen just once and approximately 6.7% held by the top ten. This clone appeared a few times. Its specificity is not known. The sequencing input was central memory CD4+ T cells from blood. This clonotype originated in a man between 25 and 39 years old in good health. This chain links TRBV7-9 with TRBJ2-2; D could derive from TRBD1 or TRBD2 (5 bases each). Here the CDR3 DNA reads TGTGCCAGCACTCCGGGGCCGGTCGGGGAGCTGTTTTTT. Protein product: CASTPGPVGELFF.